Listed here are 6 T cell receptor beta chains from one sample, sequenced in a study of identical twins. TCRdb reprocessed the 5' RACE reads with MiXCR, giving one entry per CDR3 protein. The top ten hold 1.6% of the sample, which has approximately 680,000 distinct CDR3 sequences, just over 7% seen once. This same sample was also part of a study on yellow fever vaccine responses in identical twins.

The sample was PBMCs. The receptors derive from a woman aged 18 to 35 in good health.

This clonotype was recorded many times. The chain combines TRBV7-9 with TRBJ2-7, with 9 bases matching TRBD1. J was trimmed by 5 bases and V by 5 bases; bases with no gene match: 13. The CDR3 spans 16 residues. Germline V CDR1 and CDR2: SEHNR, FQNEAQ (reference sequence). The CDR3 spells CASSQTPGQGRHEQYF. As DNA, the CDR3 is TGTGCCAGCAGCCAAACTCCGGGACAGGGTAGACACGAGCAGTACTTC.

This clonotype was picked up a small number of times. The chain carries TRBV11-2 and TRBJ2-1, with D perhaps matching TRBD2 (5 bases). Trimming left V 4 bases short and J 7 bases short, with 11 bases between. Germline V gene lookup returns CDR1 SGHAT and CDR2 FQNNGV. This CDR3 is 13 amino acids long. The CDR3 loop reads CASSYIRGNEQFF. The CDR3 DNA reads as TGTGCCAGCAGCTACATACGGGGAAATGAGCAGTTCTTC.

This clonotype was counted many times. The gene calls are TRBV7-9 and TRBJ1-5; possible D gene TRBD1, 6 bases. V was trimmed by 1 base and J by 7 bases, leaving 8 bases between them. This CDR3 is 13 amino acids long. Germline V lookup: CDR1 SEHNR, CDR2 FQNEAQ (reference sequence). The CDR3 is CASSLVGGQPQHF. As DNA, the CDR3 is TGTGCCAGCAGCTTAGTGGGGGGCCAGCCCCAGCATTTT. The full variable domain, its missing parts supplied by reference TRBV7-9 and TRBJ1-5, is DTGVSQNPRHKITKRGQNVTFRCDPISEHNRLYWYRQTLGQGPEFLTYFQNEAQLEKSRLLSDRFSAERPKGSFSTLEIQRTEQGDSAMYLCASSLVGGQPQHFGDGTRLSIL.

The chain links TRBV28 to TRBJ1-3; D not certain. Trimming stripped 4 bases from V and 4 bases from J, with 14 bases between. Germline lookup yields CDR1 MDHEN and CDR2 SYDVKM. CDR3 length: 15 amino acids. As DNA, the CDR3 is TGTGCCAGCAGTTCCGCCCCGGGTCTAGGAAACACCATATATTTT. It yields the protein CASSSAPGLGNTIYF. Supplemented by reference TRBV28 and TRBJ1-3, the full variable domain reads DVKVTQSSRYLVKRTGEKVFLECVQDMDHENMFWYRQDPGLGLRLIYFSYDVKMKEKGDIPEGYSVSREKKERFSLILESASTNQTSMYLCASSSAPGLGNTIYFGEGSWLTVV.

The gene calls are TRBV29-1 and TRBJ2-1, with TRBD2 matching over 8 bases. The CDR3 spans 15 residues. J lost 8 bases, V lost 2 bases, and 11 bases had no gene match. Per germline, CDR1 SQVTM and CDR2 ANQGSEA. For the CDR3, the DNA is TGCAGCGTTGAATTGGAAGCGGGAGTGTTAGATGAGCAGTTCTTC. Translating gives CSVELEAGVLDEQFF.

This clonotype occurred many times. The chain employs TRBV11-2 and TRBJ1-1; possible D gene TRBD1, 5 bases. V dropped 5 bases and J dropped 4 bases, with 11 bases sitting between them. The CDR3 contains 13 residues. In germline, CDR1 is SGHAT, CDR2 FQNNGV. CDR3 nucleotide sequence: TGTGCCAGCAGCCCCTGGGGGGGCACTGAAGCTTTCTTT. Its protein is CASSPWGGTEAFF.